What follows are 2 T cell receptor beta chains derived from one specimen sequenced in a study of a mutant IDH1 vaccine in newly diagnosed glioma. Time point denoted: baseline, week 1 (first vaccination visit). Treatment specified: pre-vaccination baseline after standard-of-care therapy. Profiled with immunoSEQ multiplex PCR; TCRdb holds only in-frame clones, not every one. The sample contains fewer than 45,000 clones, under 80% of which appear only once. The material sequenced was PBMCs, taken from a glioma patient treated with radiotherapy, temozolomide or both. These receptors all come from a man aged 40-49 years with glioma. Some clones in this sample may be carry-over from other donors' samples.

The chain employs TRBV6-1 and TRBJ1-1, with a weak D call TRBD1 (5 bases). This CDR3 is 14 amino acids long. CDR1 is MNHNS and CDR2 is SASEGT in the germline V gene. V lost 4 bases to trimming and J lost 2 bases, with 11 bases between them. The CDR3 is CASSGQQPNTEAFF. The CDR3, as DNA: TGTGCCAGCAGTGGACAGCAACCCAACACTGAAGCTTTCTTT.

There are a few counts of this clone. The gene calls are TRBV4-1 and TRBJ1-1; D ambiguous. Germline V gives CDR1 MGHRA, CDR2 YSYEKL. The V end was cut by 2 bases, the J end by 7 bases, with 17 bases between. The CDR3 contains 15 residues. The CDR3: CASSQSVGVVSEAFF. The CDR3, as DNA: TGCGCCAGCAGCCAATCGGTGGGAGTCGTGAGTGAAGCTTTCTTT.